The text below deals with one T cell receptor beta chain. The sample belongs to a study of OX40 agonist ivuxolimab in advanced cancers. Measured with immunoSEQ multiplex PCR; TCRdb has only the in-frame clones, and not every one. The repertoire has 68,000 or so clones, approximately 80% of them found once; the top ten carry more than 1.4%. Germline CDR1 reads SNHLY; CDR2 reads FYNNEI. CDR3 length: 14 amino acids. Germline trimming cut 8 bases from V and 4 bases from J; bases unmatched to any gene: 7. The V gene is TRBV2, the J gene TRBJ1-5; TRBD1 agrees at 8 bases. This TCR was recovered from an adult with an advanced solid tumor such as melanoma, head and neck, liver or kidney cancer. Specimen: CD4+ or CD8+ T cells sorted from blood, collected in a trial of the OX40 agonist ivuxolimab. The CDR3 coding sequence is TGTGCCAGCGCGACAGGGGTCCCAAATCAGCCCCAGCATTTT. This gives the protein CASATGVPNQPQHF.